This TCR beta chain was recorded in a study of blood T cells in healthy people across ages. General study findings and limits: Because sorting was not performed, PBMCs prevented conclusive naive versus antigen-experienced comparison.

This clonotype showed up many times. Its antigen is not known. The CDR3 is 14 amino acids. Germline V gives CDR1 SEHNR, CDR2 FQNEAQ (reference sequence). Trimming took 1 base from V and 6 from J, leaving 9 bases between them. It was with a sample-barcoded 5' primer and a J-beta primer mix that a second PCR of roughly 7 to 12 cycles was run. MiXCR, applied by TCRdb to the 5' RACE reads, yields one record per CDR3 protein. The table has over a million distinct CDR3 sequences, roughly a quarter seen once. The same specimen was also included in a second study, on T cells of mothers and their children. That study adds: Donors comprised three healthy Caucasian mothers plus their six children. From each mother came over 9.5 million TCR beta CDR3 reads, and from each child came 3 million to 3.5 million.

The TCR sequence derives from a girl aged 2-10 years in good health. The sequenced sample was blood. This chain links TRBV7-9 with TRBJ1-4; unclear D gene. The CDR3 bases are TGTGCCAGCAGCTTAGTCACGCTAGATGAAAAACTGTTTTTT. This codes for CASSLVTLDEKLFF.